These T cell receptor beta chains were read from a single sample in a study of CXCR3-negative and CXCR3-positive naive CD8 T cells. TCRdb reprocessed the 5' RACE reads; each CDR3 protein has one entry and no DNA is given. Here the sample table reports over 95,000 distinct CDR3 sequences. The sequencing sample was made of naive CXCR3+ CD8+ T cells from blood. The origin of the receptors is a human donor in good health. Some clones in this sample may be carry-over from other donors' samples. Each CDR3 is given with its conserved first and last residue.

CASSLQLRGPDYGYTF	16	TRBV7-9	TRBJ1-2
CASSLSSSRDEQFF	14	TRBV13	TRBJ2-1
CASSLFWEFAGNTIYF	16	TRBV28	TRBJ1-3
CASSESSRMKNEKLFF	16	TRBV25-1	TRBJ1-4
CASSQVGGPSYEQYF	15	TRBV4-2	TRBJ2-7
CASYGRTEAFF	11	TRBV19	TRBJ1-1
CASSQSQSGATEAFF	15	TRBV4-2	TRBJ1-1
CASSQDRGQGTYEQFF	16	TRBV4-3	TRBJ2-7
CASSPGLASPYNEQFF	16	TRBV28	TRBJ2-1
CASSPQTGGYYEQYF	15	TRBV7-9	TRBJ2-7
CASGRGENTEAFF	13	TRBV7-9	TRBJ1-1